This passage covers 15 T cell receptor beta chains from one sample sequenced in a study of Ad26.COV2.S vaccination and SARS-CoV-2 variants (dated by TCRdb to the early 2020s). Libraries were made using the immunoSEQ multiplex PCR assay. The table comes from immuneACCESS by way of TCRdb, which keeps in-frame sequences with V and J called. Part of the clones is missing from these tables; in studies checked, under half for an unresolved V gene and the rest for unknown reasons. This sample holds 300,000 to 450,000 clones; about 91% were observed only once. About 3.9% of the sample is in the top ten clones. The time point label corresponds to: individuals recovered from natural SARS-CoV-2 infection. Sequencing used peripheral blood, obtained after recovery from COVID-19. Every receptor here comes from a human donor who had recovered from COVID-19.

The sample holds one count of this clone. The chain carries TRBV9 and TRBJ2-7, with 11 nucleotides matching TRBD2. This CDR3 spans 15 amino acids. Per the germline V gene, CDR1 is SGDLS and CDR2 is YYNGEE. V dropped 4 bases and J dropped 0; count of bases not matched to a gene: 3. The CDR3 loop reads CASSTTSGASYEQYF. The CDR3, as DNA: TGTGCCAGCAGCACGACTAGCGGGGCCTCCTACGAGCAGTACTTC.

The V and J genes are TRBV14 and TRBJ1-2, with 7 bases aligning to TRBD1. The CDR3 has 18 amino acids. The V and J ends lost 3 bases and 0 bases, in that order; junction bases with no gene match: 13. Germline CDR1 reads SGHDN; CDR2 reads FVKESK. DNA of the CDR3: TGTGCCAGCAGCCAGGATTTAATTGGACAGGCCACTAACTATGGCTACACCTTC. This translates into CASSQDLIGQATNYGYTF.

The chain links TRBV6-4 to TRBJ1-1; D call uncertain. Per the germline V gene, CDR1 is MRHNA and CDR2 is SNTAGT. There are 15 residues in the CDR3. V shed 0 bases and J shed 2 bases, with 10 bases lying between them. The CDR3 DNA sequence: TGTGCCAGCAGTGACTCAGCCGGACCTAACACTGAAGCTTTCTTT. Encoded protein: CASSDSAGPNTEAFF.

In this sample, this clone turned up a few times. This chain links TRBV6-5 with TRBJ1-1, with D uncertain. Trimming took off 6 bases at V and 9 bases at J, with 11 bases between the two ends. Germline values: CDR1 MNHEY, CDR2 SVGAGI. The CDR3 covers 11 residues. The CDR3 DNA reads TGTGCCAGCAGCTCCGGGATACAAGCTTTCTTT. Amino acids: CASSSGIQAFF.

The chain couples TRBV12-5 to TRBJ1-5; D is uncertain. V was clipped by 1 base and J by 6 bases, with 7 bases between them. The germline CDR1 and CDR2 sequences are LGHNT and FRNRAP. This CDR3 is built from 13 residues. In DNA, the CDR3 is TGTGCTAGTGGTTTGGGAGGTGCTCAGCCCCAGCATTTT. Its translation: CASGLGGAQPQHF.

The chain links TRBV5-1 to TRBJ2-7, with D unclear. The CDR3 is made up of 11 amino acids. Trimming stripped 2 bases from V and 5 bases from J, with 5 bases between. CDR1 and CDR2 from the germline V gene are SGHRS and YFSETQ. The DNA for the CDR3 is TGCGCCAGCAGCTTAAAAAACGAGCAGTACTTC. Its translation: CASSLKNEQYF.

This clone was detected once. The chain combines TRBV5-1 with TRBJ1-2, with D possibly being TRBD1 (5 bases). CDR3 length equals 15 residues. The V end was cut by 2 bases, the J end by 4 bases, with 15 bases between. From germline, CDR1 is SGHRS and CDR2 YFSETQ. This chain's CDR3 is CASSLDGQVFYGYTF. As DNA, the CDR3 is TGCGCCAGCAGCTTAGATGGACAAGTATTCTATGGCTACACCTTC.

This chain joins TRBV5-1 and TRBJ2-1; 8 bases line up with TRBD1. The CDR3 contains 15 residues. Germline assignment: CDR1 SGHRS and CDR2 YFSETQ. V lost 2 bases and J lost 5; bases outside the gene matches: 6. CDR3: CASSLDRGRNNEQFF. CDR3 DNA: TGCGCCAGCAGCTTAGACAGGGGACGGAACAATGAGCAGTTCTTC.

V is TRBV6-5 and J is TRBJ1-1; tentative D call: TRBD1 (6 bases). V dropped 8 bases and J dropped 4 bases, with 20 bases sitting between them. The CDR3 covers 15 residues. Looked up from germline, CDR1 is MNHEY and CDR2 is SVGAGI. Written as DNA, the CDR3 is TGTGCCAGCTGGCAAGGGGCAGGGGTAAGCACTGAAGCTTTCTTT. As protein: CASWQGAGVSTEAFF.

V is TRBV10-1 and J is TRBJ2-2, with TRBD2 matching over 8 bases. V shed 2 bases and J 7 bases; nucleotides not matched to a gene: 6. This CDR3 spans 15 amino acids. From germline, CDR1 is WNHNN and CDR2 SYGVQD (reference sequence). The CDR3 region is CASSEEAGVVGELFF. DNA of the CDR3: TGCGCCAGCAGTGAGGAAGCGGGGGTGGTCGGGGAGCTGTTTTTT.

The genes are TRBV7-2 and TRBJ2-2; 7 positions agree with TRBD2. This CDR3 is 15 amino acids long. Trimming at V came to 4 bases and at J to 2 bases, leaving 4 bases not matched to a gene. The germline gives CDR1 SGHTA, CDR2 FQGNSA. CDR3 nucleotide sequence: TGTGCCAGCAGCTCCCGACTAGCAAACACCGGGGAGCTGTTTTTT. As protein: CASSSRLANTGELFF.

This chain connects TRBV7-2 to TRBJ2-7; TRBD1 might be the D (6 bases). This CDR3 is 15 amino acids long. The germline gives CDR1 SGHTA, CDR2 FQGNSA. Trimming stripped 6 bases from V and 1 base from J, with 16 bases between. In DNA form, the CDR3 reads TGTGCCAGCAGTCTGGACAGCCAACTTTCCTACGAGCAGTACTTC. This codes for CASSLDSQLSYEQYF.

The chain has TRBV7-6 and TRBJ2-7, with TRBD2 identical over 14 bases. The CDR3 consists of 14 residues. Germline values: CDR1 SGHVS, CDR2 FNYEAQ. The V segment lost 5 bases and the J segment 7 bases; nucleotides outside the gene matches: 4. CDR3 bases: TGTGCCAGCAGCACAGGGACTAGCGGGGGAGAGCAGTACTTC. Amino acid sequence: CASSTGTSGGEQYF.

This clone came up once. The chain carries TRBV5-6 and TRBJ2-7; 13 nucleotides align to TRBD2. The germline CDR1 and CDR2 sequences are SGHDT and YYEEEE. There are 18 residues in the CDR3. Trimming at V came to 4 bases and at J to 2 bases, leaving 12 bases not matched to a gene. In DNA, the CDR3 is TGTGCCAGCAGCAGACTAGCGGGGGGTGTACTTTCAACCTACGAGCAGTACTTC. This codes for CASSRLAGGVLSTYEQYF.

J is TRBJ1-1 and V is TRBV9; D might be TRBD1 (6 bases). Germline V CDR1 and CDR2: SGDLS, YYNGEE. V lost 7 bases to trimming and J lost 0 bases, with 13 bases between them. The CDR3 has 14 residues. In DNA form, the CDR3 reads TGTGCCAGCGAAGCACAGGGTATGAACACTGAAGCTTTCTTT. Protein: CASEAQGMNTEAFF.